A single sample gave rise to the 27 T cell receptor beta chains below, sequenced in a study of cytomegalovirus exposure and HLA in healthy donors. It was with 60 Vbeta and 13 Jbeta primers that the PCR ran. TCRdb's table, derived via immunoSEQ multiplex PCR, lists solely in-frame clones and lacks some. The sample shows approximately 100,000 clones, roughly a tenth of them seen only once. The sample consisted of PBMCs. The receptors were gathered from a middle-aged man in good health and CMV-seropositive.

The table lists this clone with a few counts. V usage is TRBV20-1 and J usage is TRBJ2-5, with D possibly being TRBD1 (6 bases). The CDR3 is made up of 11 amino acids. Trimming removed 4 bases from V and 5 bases from J, with 8 bases in between. The V gene's germline CDR1 is DFQATT and CDR2 SNEGSKA (reference sequence). CDR3 region: CSAKTGETQYF. The CDR3 DNA reads TGCAGTGCTAAAACAGGGGAGACCCAGTACTTC.

V is TRBV30 and J is TRBJ2-2; the match to TRBD1 covers 7 bases. The CDR3 is 14 residues long. From germline, CDR1 is GTSNPN and CDR2 SVGIG (reference sequence). V trimming: 2 bases; J trimming: 6 bases; junction bases outside the gene matches: 6. In nucleotides, the CDR3 is TGTGCCTGGAGTCCAACAGGGGTTCCCGGGGAGCTGTTTTTT. Its translation is CAWSPTGVPGELFF.

This clone showed up just a few times. This chain uses TRBV19 with TRBJ2-2, with D perhaps matching TRBD1 (6 bases). The V end lost 8 bases, the J end lost 0 bases, and 10 bases lay between the germline ends. The length of the CDR3 is 14 residues. Germline V CDR1 and CDR2: LNHDA, SQIVND (reference sequence). CDR3 in DNA: TGTGCCAGTTCCGACAGGCCGAACACCGGGGAGCTGTTTTTT. Residues: CASSDRPNTGELFF.

This clone was observed a handful of times. V usage is TRBV10-3 and J usage is TRBJ2-3, with D unclear. V was shortened by 6 bases and J by 2 bases, with 12 bases between the two germline ends. Germline CDR1 ENHRY, CDR2 SYGVKD. This CDR3 is built from 14 residues. CDR3 residues: CAIRNGLNTDTQYF. Written as DNA, the CDR3 is TGTGCCATCAGGAATGGGCTAAACACAGATACGCAGTATTTT.

The rearrangement uses TRBV11-2 and TRBJ1-3, with D unresolved. V was clipped by 1 base and J by 1 base, with 5 bases between them. The CDR3 is made up of 14 amino acids. From germline, CDR1 is SGHAT and CDR2 FQNNGV. The CDR3 region is CASSLGRSGNTIYF. DNA for the CDR3: TGTGCCAGCAGCTTAGGGCGGTCTGGAAACACCATATATTTT.

In its sample, this clone was seen a few times. The gene calls are TRBV27 and TRBJ1-2, with TRBD1 identical over 11 bases. Germline V lookup: CDR1 MNHEY, CDR2 SMNVEV (reference sequence). This CDR3 contains 16 residues. J gave up 4 bases and V 5 bases, and 9 bases lay outside the gene matches. The CDR3 reads CASSQGTGGNLYGYTF. As DNA, the CDR3 is TGTGCCAGCAGTCAAGGGACAGGGGGGAATCTCTATGGCTACACCTTC.

The rearrangement uses TRBV29-1 and TRBJ1-1; no reliable D call. Germline V gene data show CDR1 as SQVTM and CDR2 as ANQGSEA. The CDR3 contains 14 residues. DNA for the CDR3: TGCGGTTCCTCCGGGAAGGAAGATGCCACTGAAGCTTTCTTT. It codes for CGSSGKEDATEAFF.

The V gene is TRBV7-2, the J gene TRBJ2-3; 8 bases line up with TRBD2. The CDR3 loop spans 15 amino acids. Per germline, CDR1 SGHTA and CDR2 FQGNSA. After removal of 5 bases from V and 4 bases from J, the junction contained 8 bases not matched to a gene. The DNA for the CDR3 is TGTGCCAGCAGCACCCGTCAGCGGGAGTCAGATACGCAGTATTTT. Amino acid sequence: CASSTRQRESDTQYF.

The V and J genes are TRBV27 and TRBJ2-1; TRBD2 matches 10 bases. Germline V gene sequence: CDR1 MNHEY, CDR2 SMNVEV (reference sequence). The length of the CDR3 is 18 residues. The V and J ends lost 1 base and 7 bases, in that order; junction bases with no gene match: 13. CDR3 nucleotides: TGTGCCAGCAGTTTATTCCTCGGGCTAGCGGGAGTCGGGAATGAGCAGTTCTTC. As protein: CASSLFLGLAGVGNEQFF.

The sample holds a few counts of this clone. This chain uses TRBV7-3 with TRBJ2-7; weak D call: TRBD2 (6 bases). Germline V lookup: CDR1 SGHTA, CDR2 FQGTGA. Trimming removed 0 bases from V and 8 bases from J, with 8 bases in between. This CDR3 is 12 amino acids long. The CDR3 protein is CASSLTGGQQYF. The CDR3 DNA reads as TGTGCCAGCAGCTTAACGGGGGGTCAGCAGTACTTC.

This clone was seen a few times. J is TRBJ1-6 and V is TRBV6-8; maybe TRBD1 (5 bases). The CDR3 runs 17 residues. Germline CDR1 reads MNHGY; CDR2 reads SAAAGT. The V end lost 6 bases, the J end lost 1 base, and 16 bases lay between the germline ends. The CDR3 spells CASSANRYGSYNSPLHF. The CDR3 DNA reads as TGTGCCAGCAGCGCTAACAGGTACGGGTCCTATAATTCACCCCTCCACTTT.

This clone is medium-sized. Written as DNA, the CDR3 is TGTGCCAGCAGCTTGGTCCCAGGGGGGACTCATGAGCAGTTCTTC. Protein: CASSLVPGGTHEQFF. The chain employs TRBV5-6 and TRBJ2-1; a weak D match, TRBD1 (7 bases). Trimming left V 0 bases short and J 8 bases short, with 15 bases between. The CDR3 has 15 amino acids. Germline V lookup: CDR1 SGHDT, CDR2 YYEEEE. The entire variable domain, with the rest obtained from reference TRBV5-6 and TRBJ2-1, is as follows: DAGVTQSPTHLIKTRGQQVTLRCSPKSGHDTVSWYQQALGQGPQFIFQYYEEEERQRGNFPDRFSGHQFPNYSSELNVNALLLGDSALYLCASSLVPGGTHEQFFGPGTRLTVL.

The chain joins TRBV30 to TRBJ2-1; 7 nucleotides agree with TRBD2. Looked up from germline, CDR1 is GTSNPN and CDR2 is SVGIG (reference sequence). This CDR3 is 18 amino acids long. The V and J ends lost 2 bases and 0 bases, in that order; junction bases with no gene match: 13. CDR3 residues: CAWSRVTGTIYSYNEQFF. The CDR3, as DNA: TGTGCCTGGAGTCGGGTAACCGGGACTATTTACTCCTACAATGAGCAGTTCTTC.

The J gene is TRBJ2-2, the V gene TRBV4-1; 8 bases match TRBD1. The germline gives CDR1 MGHRA, CDR2 YSYEKL. V lost 5 bases and J lost 5; bases outside the gene matches: 4. The CDR3 runs 14 residues. CDR3 sequence: CASSYTGGTGELFF. The DNA of the CDR3 is TGCGCCAGCAGCTACACAGGGGGGACCGGGGAGCTGTTTTTT.

The chain couples TRBV4-2 to TRBJ1-2, with TRBD1 identical over 11 bases. Per the germline V gene, CDR1 is LGHNA and CDR2 is YNFKEQ. Unmatched junction bases numbered 9, after V lost 4 bases and J lost 14 bases. The CDR3 covers 13 residues. The CDR3 region has the DNA TGTGCCAGCAGCCCAGGGACAGGGGGTCTGTGGACCTTC. It specifies CASSPGTGGLWTF.

This clone was picked up many times. V is TRBV6-1 and J is TRBJ2-1, with D possibly TRBD2 on 5 matching bases. CDR3 length: 15 amino acids. The V gene's germline CDR1 is MNHNS and CDR2 SASEGT. Trimming took 7 bases from V and 0 from J, leaving 13 bases between them. The CDR3, as DNA: TGTGCCAGCATCCTAACCGCGGGCTCCTACAATGAGCAGTTCTTC. Translation gives CASILTAGSYNEQFF.

The chain couples TRBV11-3 to TRBJ2-1; a possible D gene is TRBD2 (5 bases). The CDR3 sequence is 15 residues long. In germline, CDR1 is SGHNT, CDR2 YENEEA. The V and J ends lost 1 base and 3 bases respectively, with 10 bases between them. CDR3 bases: TGTGCCAGCAGCTTAGGCTCTAGCAGCTACAATGAGCAGTTCTTC. Amino acid sequence: CASSLGSSSYNEQFF. The entire variable domain, with the rest obtained from reference TRBV11-3 and TRBJ2-1, is as follows: EAGVVQSPRYKIIEKKQPVAFWCNPISGHNTLYWYLQNLGQGPELLIRYENEEAVDDSQLPKDRFSAERLKGVDSTLKIQPAELGDSAVYLCASSLGSSSYNEQFFGPGTRLTVL.

There are a few counts of this clone. The V and J genes are TRBV18 and TRBJ2-5; weak D call: TRBD1 (5 bases). V was shortened by 1 base and J by 5 bases, with 11 bases between the two germline ends. The CDR3 runs to 14 residues. The germline CDR1 and CDR2 sequences are KGHSH and LQKENI. The CDR3 protein is CASSPRLGVETQYF. For the CDR3, the DNA is TGTGCCAGCTCACCACGGCTAGGGGTGGAGACCCAGTACTTC.

This clone was detected only a few times. The chain has TRBV2 and TRBJ1-1; D is ambiguous. Germline V gene lookup returns CDR1 SNHLY and CDR2 FYNNEI. This CDR3 contains 13 residues. V dropped 6 bases and J dropped 1 base, with 9 bases sitting between them. CDR3 loop: CASRAYRNTEAFF. The CDR3 nucleotides read TGTGCCAGCAGGGCCTACAGGAACACTGAAGCTTTCTTT.

This clone was found a few times. The genes are TRBV28 and TRBJ2-1; the D is unclear. CDR3 length: 14 residues. CDR1 and CDR2 from the germline V gene are MDHEN and SYDVKM. Trimming removed 1 base from V and 7 bases from J, with 11 bases in between. CDR3 sequence reads: CASSLLQKFNEQFF. The CDR3 DNA follows: TGTGCCAGCAGTTTATTGCAGAAGTTTAATGAGCAGTTCTTC.

The CDR3 DNA sequence: TGCGCCAGCAGCCCGGGGGGACTAGCGGGAGCAGATACGCAGTATTTT. Protein: CASSPGGLAGADTQYF. This chain uses TRBV5-1 with TRBJ2-3; 14 positions agree with TRBD2. Trimming at V came to 4 bases and at J to 4 bases, leaving 5 bases not matched to a gene. This CDR3 has 16 residues. CDR1 is SGHRS and CDR2 is YFSETQ in the germline V gene.

This clone was found a few times. The rearrangement joins TRBV19 to TRBJ2-2, with unresolved D. Trimming removed 5 bases from V and 4 bases from J, with 8 bases in between. CDR3 length: 13 amino acids. Germline loops: CDR1 LNHDA, CDR2 SQIVND (reference sequence). The CDR3 DNA is TGTGCCAGTAGTGGGCCAGGCACCGGGGAGCTGTTTTTT. Translating it yields CASSGPGTGELFF.

The chain combines TRBV5-5 with TRBJ1-5, with a possible D match to TRBD1 (5 bases). V lost 2 bases to trimming and J lost 9 bases, with 12 bases between them. CDR3 length: 13 amino acids. Germline-derived CDR1 and CDR2 are SGHKS and YYEKEE (reference sequence). CDR3 region: CASSFRENGPQHF. Here the CDR3 DNA reads TGTGCCAGCAGCTTCAGGGAAAATGGGCCCCAGCATTTT.

This clone was picked up a small number of times. V is TRBV5-1 and J is TRBJ1-3; D ambiguous. Germline CDR1 and CDR2: SGHRS and YFSETQ. The CDR3 totals 13 residues. The germline V and J ends were trimmed by 4 bases and 1 base, with 6 bases remaining between them. The CDR3 region has the DNA TGCGCCAGCAGCGAGAGGTCTGGAAACACCATATATTTT. This sequence encodes CASSERSGNTIYF.

This clone was seen at least ten times. The gene calls are TRBV5-1 and TRBJ1-3; 9 nucleotides agree with TRBD1. The CDR3 is 17 residues long. Germline loops: CDR1 SGHRS, CDR2 YFSETQ. The trim removed 0 bases at V and 4 bases at J, leaving 8 bases unmatched. This CDR3 reads CASSLAGTGTTGNTIYF. The CDR3 DNA reads as TGCGCCAGCAGCTTGGCTGGGACAGGGACTACGGGAAACACCATATATTTT.

This clone has just a few counts. This chain connects TRBV4-1 to TRBJ2-3, with TRBD2 matching 14 bases. The CDR3 is 17 residues long. Germline CDR1 reads MGHRA; CDR2 reads YSYEKL. V lost 0 bases and J lost 6; bases outside the gene matches: 5. The CDR3 DNA reads as TGCGCCAGCAGCCAAGATAGGGGGACTAGCGGGAGTGATACGCAGTATTTT. As protein: CASSQDRGTSGSDTQYF.

The table lists this clone with a few counts. The chain couples TRBV11-3 to TRBJ2-1, with D possibly matching TRBD1 (6 bases). The CDR3 totals 15 residues. V was shortened by 5 bases and J by 6 bases, with 17 bases between the two germline ends. Germline V lookup: CDR1 SGHNT, CDR2 YENEEA. The CDR3 region is CASSAEVGGSNEQFF. CDR3 bases: TGTGCCAGCAGCGCCGAGGTAGGGGGTTCCAATGAGCAGTTCTTC.